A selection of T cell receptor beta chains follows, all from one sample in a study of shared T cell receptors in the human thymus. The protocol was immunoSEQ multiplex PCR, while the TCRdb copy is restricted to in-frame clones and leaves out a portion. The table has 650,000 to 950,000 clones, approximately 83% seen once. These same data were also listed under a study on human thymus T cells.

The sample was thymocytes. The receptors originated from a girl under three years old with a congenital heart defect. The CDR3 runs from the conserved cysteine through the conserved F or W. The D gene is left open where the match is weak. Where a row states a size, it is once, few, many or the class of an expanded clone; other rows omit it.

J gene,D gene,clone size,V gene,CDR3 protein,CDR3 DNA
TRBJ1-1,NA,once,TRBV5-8,CASTRWGLDTEAFF,TGTGCCAGCACCCGGTGGGGCCTTGACACTGAAGCTTTCTTT
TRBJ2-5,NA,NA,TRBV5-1,CASSLLGQPEVLTQYF,TGCGCCAGCAGCCTACTTGGACAGCCCGAGGTCTTGACCCAGTACTTC
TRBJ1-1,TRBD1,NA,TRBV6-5,CASSIGQAPPFF,TGTGCCAGCAGCATCGGACAGGCCCCCCCTTTCTTT
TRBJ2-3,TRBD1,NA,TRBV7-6,CASSVTNRQGARTDTQYF,TGTGCCAGCAGCGTAACCAACAGACAGGGGGCGAGGACAGATACGCAGTATTTT
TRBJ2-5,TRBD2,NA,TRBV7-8,CASSLAGGAQYF,TGTGCCAGCAGCTTAGCCGGGGGGGCCCAGTACTTC
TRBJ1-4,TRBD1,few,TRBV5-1,CASSIDRATNEKLFF,TGCGCCAGCAGCATTGACAGGGCGACTAATGAAAAACTGTTTTTT
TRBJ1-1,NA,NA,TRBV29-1,CSTDRNTEAFF,TGCAGCACCGACAGGAACACTGAAGCTTTCTTT
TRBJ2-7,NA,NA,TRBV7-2,CASSLVRSHEQYF,TGTGCCAGCAGCTTAGTGAGGTCCCACGAGCAGTACTTC
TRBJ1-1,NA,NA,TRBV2,CASSERRGMGTRTDTEAFF,TGTGCCAGCAGTGAAAGGCGGGGAATGGGGACCCGGACCGACACTGAAGCTTTCTTT
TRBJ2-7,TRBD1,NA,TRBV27,CASSLLMGQGTYEQYF,TGTGCCAGCAGTTTATTGATGGGACAGGGAACCTACGAGCAGTACTTC
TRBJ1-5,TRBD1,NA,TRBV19,CASNGTGGVNQPQHF,TGTGCCAGTAACGGGACAGGGGGCGTCAATCAGCCCCAGCATTTT
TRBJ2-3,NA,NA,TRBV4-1,CASSQEDGRVSTDTQYF,TGCGCCAGCAGCCAAGAAGACGGCAGGGTTAGCACAGATACGCAGTATTTT
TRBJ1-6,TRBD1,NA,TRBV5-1,CASSPGQGGNSPLHF,TGCGCCAGCAGCCCTGGACAGGGGGGGAATTCACCCCTCCACTTT
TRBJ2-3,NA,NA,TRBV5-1,CASSPRTEESTDTQYF,TGCGCCAGCAGTCCGAGGACTGAAGAAAGCACAGATACGCAGTATTTT
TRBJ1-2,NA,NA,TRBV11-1,CASSRLGGHLNYGYTF,TGTGCCAGCAGCCGGCTTGGGGGACACCTGAACTATGGCTACACCTTC
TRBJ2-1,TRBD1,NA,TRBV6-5,CASSSGQGASEQFF,TGTGCCAGCAGTTCGGGACAGGGGGCGAGTGAGCAGTTCTTC
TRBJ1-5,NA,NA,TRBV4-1,CASSQELAVSNQPQHF,TGCGCCAGCAGCCAAGAGTTAGCAGTGTCCAATCAGCCCCAGCATTTT
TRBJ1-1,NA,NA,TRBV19,CATGLFWHTEAFF,TGTGCCACCGGACTTTTTTGGCACACTGAAGCTTTCTTT
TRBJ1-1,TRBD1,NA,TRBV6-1,CASRAGTAMNTEAFF,TGTGCCAGCAGGGCCGGGACAGCCATGAACACTGAAGCTTTCTTT
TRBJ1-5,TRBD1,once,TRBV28,CASSQTGTGSNQPQHF,TGTGCCAGCAGTCAAACCGGGACAGGGAGCAATCAGCCCCAGCATTTT
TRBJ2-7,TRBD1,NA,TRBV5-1,CASSSDRRWYEQYF,TGCGCCAGCAGCTCGGACAGGCGATGGTACGAGCAGTACTTC
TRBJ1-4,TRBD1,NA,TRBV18,CASSPPKVGTGSERYTEKLFF,TGTGCCAGCTCACCACCGAAAGTGGGGACAGGGTCGGAAAGGTATACTGAAAAACTGTTTTTT